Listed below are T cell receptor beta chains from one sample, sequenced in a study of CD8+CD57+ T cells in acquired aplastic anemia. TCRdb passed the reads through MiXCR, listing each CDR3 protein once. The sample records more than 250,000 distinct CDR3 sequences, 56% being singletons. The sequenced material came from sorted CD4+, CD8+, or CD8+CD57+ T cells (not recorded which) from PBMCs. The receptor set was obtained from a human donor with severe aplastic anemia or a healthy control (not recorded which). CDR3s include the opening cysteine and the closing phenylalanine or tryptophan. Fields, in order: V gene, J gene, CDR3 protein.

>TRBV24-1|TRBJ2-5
CATSLSGRETQYF
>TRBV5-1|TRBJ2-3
CASSSRVVQTGTDTQYF
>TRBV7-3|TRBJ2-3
CASSSSSGSDTDTQYF
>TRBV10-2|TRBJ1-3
CASQSSGNTIYF
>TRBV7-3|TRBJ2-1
CASSQGDEQFF
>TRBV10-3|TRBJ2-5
CAISSDRGRKTQYF
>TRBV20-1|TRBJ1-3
CSARGGPGQGANTIYF
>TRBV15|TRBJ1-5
CATSRDRSASGSQHF
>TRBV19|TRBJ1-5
CASSIRDRGQPQHF
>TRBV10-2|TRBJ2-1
CASSRGLADRVVGEQFF
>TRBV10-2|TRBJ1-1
CASSESGMTEAFF
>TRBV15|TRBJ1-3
CATSRDLGKSSGNTIYF
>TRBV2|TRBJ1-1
CASSLMGQYTEAFF
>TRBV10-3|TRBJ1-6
CAISDQVGQKLYSPLHF
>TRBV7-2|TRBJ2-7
CASSFLGLANEQYF
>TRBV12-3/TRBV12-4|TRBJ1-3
CASSEQDSGNTIYF
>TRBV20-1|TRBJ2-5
CSAREPDRGRETQYF
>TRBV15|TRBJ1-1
CATNPGQRNTEAFF
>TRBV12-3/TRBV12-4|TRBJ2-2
CASTYRDTGELFF
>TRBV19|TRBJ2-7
CASSIDHTNYEQYF
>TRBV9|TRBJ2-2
CASTPAGVAGELFF
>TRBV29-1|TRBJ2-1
CSVESRNEQFF
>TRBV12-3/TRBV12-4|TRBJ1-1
CASSDNRVAFF